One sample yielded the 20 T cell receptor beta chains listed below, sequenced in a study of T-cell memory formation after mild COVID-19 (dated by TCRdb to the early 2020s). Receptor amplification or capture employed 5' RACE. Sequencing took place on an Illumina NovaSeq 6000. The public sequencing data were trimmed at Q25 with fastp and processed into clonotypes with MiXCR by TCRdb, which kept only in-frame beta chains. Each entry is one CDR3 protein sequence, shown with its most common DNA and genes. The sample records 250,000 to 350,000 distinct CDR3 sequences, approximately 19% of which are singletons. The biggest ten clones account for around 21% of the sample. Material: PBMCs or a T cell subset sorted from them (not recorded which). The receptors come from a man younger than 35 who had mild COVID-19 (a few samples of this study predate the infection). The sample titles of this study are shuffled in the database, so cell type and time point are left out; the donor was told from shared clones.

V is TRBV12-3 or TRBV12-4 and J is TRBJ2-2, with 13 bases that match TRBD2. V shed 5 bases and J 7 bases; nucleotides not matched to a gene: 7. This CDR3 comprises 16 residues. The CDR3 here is CASSPTSGGAVGELFF. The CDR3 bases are TGTGCCAGCAGTCCCACTAGCGGGGGGGCGGTCGGGGAGCTGTTTTTT.

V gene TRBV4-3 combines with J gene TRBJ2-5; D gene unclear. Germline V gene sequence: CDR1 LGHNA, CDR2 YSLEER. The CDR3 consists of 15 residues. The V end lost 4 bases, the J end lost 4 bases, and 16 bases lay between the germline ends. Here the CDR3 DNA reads TGCGCCAGCAGCCCCTCTCCCTCGAGGCCAGAGACCCAGTACTTC. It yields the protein CASSPSPSRPETQYF.

CDR3 in amino acids: CASSPGMEGKQYF. CDR3 DNA: TGTGCCAGCAGCCCGGGGATGGAGGGCAAGCAGTACTTC. V usage is TRBV11-2 and J usage is TRBJ2-7; tentatively, D is TRBD2 (6 bases). The CDR3 contains 13 residues. Trimming pared 5 bases from V and 8 bases from J, leaving 16 bases between. Germline CDR1 and CDR2: SGHAT and FQNNGV.

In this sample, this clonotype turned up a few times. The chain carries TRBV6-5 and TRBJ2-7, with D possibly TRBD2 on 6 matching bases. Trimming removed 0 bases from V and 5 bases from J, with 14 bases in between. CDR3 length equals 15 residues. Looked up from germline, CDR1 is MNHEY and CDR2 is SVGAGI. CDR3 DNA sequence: TGTGCCAGCAGTTACTCGCCCGGGGGAATCGACGAGCAGTACGTC. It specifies CASSYSPGGIDEQYV.

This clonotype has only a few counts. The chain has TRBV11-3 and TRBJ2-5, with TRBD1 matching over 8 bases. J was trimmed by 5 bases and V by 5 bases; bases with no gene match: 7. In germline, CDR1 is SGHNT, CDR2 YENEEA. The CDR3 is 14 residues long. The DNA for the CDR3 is TGTGCCAGCAGCCCGACAGGGGAGTTGGAGACCCAGTACTTC. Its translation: CASSPTGELETQYF.

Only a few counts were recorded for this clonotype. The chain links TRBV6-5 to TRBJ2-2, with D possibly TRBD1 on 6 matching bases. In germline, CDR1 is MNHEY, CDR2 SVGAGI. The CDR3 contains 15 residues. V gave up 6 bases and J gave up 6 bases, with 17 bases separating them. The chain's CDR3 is CASSTPGHPPGELFF. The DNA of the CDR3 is TGTGCCAGCAGCACTCCGGGACACCCCCCCGGGGAGCTGTTTTTT.

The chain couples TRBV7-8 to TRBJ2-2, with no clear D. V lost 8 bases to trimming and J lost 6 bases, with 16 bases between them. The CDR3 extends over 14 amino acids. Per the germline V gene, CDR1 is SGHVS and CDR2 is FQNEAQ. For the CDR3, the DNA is TGTGCCAGCTTGGGTCTTAACCGACCCGGGGAGCTGTTTTTT. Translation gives CASLGLNRPGELFF.

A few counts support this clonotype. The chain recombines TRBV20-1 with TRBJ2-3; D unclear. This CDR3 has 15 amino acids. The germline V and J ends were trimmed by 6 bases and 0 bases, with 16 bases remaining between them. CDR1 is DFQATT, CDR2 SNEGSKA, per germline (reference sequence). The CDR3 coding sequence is TGCAGTGCCGCAGTCCCGCTCTCTAGCACAGATACGCAGTATTTT. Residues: CSAAVPLSSTDTQYF.

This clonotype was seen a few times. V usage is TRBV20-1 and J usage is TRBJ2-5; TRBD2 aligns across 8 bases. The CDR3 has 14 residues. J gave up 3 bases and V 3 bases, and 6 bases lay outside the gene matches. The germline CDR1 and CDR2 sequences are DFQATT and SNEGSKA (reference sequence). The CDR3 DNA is TGCAGTGCTAGGGCGGCGGGGGGCAAAGAGACCCAGTACTTC. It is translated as CSARAAGGKETQYF.

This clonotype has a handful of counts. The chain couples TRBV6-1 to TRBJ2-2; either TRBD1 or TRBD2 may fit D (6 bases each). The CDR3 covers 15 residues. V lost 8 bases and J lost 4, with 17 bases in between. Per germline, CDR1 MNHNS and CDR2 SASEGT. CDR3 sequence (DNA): TGTGCCAGCTTAAAGAGCGGAGGGGGCACCGGGGAGCTGTTTTTT. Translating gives CASLKSGGGTGELFF.

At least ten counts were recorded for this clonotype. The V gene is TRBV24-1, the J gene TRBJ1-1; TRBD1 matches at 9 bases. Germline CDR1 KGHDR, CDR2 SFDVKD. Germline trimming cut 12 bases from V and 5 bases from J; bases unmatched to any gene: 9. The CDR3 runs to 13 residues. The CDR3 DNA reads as TGTGCCTCTCGGGGACAGGGAACTACTGAAGCTTTCTTT. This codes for CASRGQGTTEAFF.

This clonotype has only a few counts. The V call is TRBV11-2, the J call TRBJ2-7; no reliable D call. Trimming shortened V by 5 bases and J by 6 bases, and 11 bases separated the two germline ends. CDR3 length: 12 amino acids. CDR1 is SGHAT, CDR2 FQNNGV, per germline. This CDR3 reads CASSLYALEQYF. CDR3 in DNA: TGTGCCAGCAGCCTTTACGCTCTCGAGCAGTACTTC. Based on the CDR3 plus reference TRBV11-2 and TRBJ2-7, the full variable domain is EAGVAQSPRYKIIEKRQSVAFWCNPISGHATLYWYQQILGQGPKLLIQFQNNGVVDDSQLPKDRFSAERLKGVDSTLKIQPAKLEDSAVYLCASSLYALEQYFGPGTRLTVT.

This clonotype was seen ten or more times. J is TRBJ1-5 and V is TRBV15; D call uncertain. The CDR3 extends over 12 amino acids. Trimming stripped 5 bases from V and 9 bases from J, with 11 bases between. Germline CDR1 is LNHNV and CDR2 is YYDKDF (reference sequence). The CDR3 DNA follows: TGTGCCACCAGCGTCAGGTCCTTGCCCCAGCATTTT. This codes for CATSVRSLPQHF.

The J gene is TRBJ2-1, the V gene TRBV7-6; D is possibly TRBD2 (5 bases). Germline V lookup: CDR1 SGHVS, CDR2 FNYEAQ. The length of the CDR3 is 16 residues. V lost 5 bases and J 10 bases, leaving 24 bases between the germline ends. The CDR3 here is CASSRNPGPISGEQFF. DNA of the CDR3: TGTGCCAGCAGCCGCAACCCTGGACCGATTTCGGGGGAGCAGTTCTTC. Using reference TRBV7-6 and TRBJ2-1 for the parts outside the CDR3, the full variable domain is GAGVSQSPRYKVTKRGQDVALRCDPISGHVSLYWYRQALGQGPEFLTYFNYEAQQDKSGLPNDRFSAERPEGSISTLTIQRTEQRDSAMYRCASSRNPGPISGEQFFGPGTRLTVL.

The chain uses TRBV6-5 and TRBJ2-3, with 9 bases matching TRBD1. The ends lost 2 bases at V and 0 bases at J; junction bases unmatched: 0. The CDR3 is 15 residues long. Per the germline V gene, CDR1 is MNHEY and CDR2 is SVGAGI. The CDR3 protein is CASSYGQGSTDTQYF. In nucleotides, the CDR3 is TGTGCCAGCAGTTACGGACAGGGGAGCACAGATACGCAGTATTTT.

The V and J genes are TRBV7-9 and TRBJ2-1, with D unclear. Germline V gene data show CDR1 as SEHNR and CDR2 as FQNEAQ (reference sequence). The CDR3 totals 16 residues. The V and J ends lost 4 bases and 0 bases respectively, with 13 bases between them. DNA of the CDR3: TGTGCCAGCAGCTCGCTGCAGGAGTCCTCCTACAATGAGCAGTTCTTC. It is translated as CASSSLQESSYNEQFF.

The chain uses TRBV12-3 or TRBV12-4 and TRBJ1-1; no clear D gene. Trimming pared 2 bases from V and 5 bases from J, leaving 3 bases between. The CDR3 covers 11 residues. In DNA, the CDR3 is TGTGCCAGCAGTTTAATTACTGAAGCTTTCTTT. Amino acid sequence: CASSLITEAFF.

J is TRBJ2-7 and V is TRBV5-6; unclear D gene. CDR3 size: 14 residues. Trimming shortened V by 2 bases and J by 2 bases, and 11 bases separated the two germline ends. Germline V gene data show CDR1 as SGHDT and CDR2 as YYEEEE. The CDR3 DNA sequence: TGTGCCAGCAGCTTTTTCCTCCGAACCTACGAGCAGTACTTC. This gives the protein CASSFFLRTYEQYF.

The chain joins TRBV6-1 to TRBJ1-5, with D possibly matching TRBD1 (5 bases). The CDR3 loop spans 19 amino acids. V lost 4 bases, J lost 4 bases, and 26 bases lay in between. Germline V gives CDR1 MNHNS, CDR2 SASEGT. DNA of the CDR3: TGTGCCAGCAGTGGAGTCGGGACCATGGAATCCTTCTCTAATCAGCCCCAGCATTTT. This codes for CASSGVGTMESFSNQPQHF.

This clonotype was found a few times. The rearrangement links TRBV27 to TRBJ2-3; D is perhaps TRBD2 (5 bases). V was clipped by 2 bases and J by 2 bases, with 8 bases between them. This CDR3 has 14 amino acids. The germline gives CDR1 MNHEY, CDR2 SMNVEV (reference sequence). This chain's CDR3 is CASSLRTYTDTQYF. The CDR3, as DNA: TGTGCCAGCAGTTTAAGGACTTACACAGATACGCAGTATTTT.